This TCR beta chain was sequenced in a study of neurological immune-mediated disorders. The CDR3 runs to 13 residues. TCRdb re-called the 5' RACE reads through MiXCR, storing one row per CDR3 protein. The table has approximately 74,000 distinct CDR3 sequences, 5.2% seen once. This clonotype showed up just a few times. The V call is TRBV21-1, the J call TRBJ2-7; the D call of TRBD1 is as the table states it, not checked on the DNA. TRBV21-1 is a pseudogene locus. The clonotype originates from a man between 18 and 29 years old with multiple sclerosis. The sequenced sample was PBMCs. CDR3 bases: TGTGCCAGCAGCTGCGACAGTGTCTACGAGCAGTACTTC. This encodes CASSCDSVYEQYF.